The next 2 T cell receptor beta chains were all read from a single sample in a study of control samples from healthy donors and cancer patients. TCRdb's copy holds only in-frame clones and misses some; the assay was immunoSEQ multiplex PCR. In the table there are 140,000 to 150,000 clones, over 85% of which are singletons. Sequenced sample: blood. The source is a man younger than 30 in good health.

The chain employs TRBV3-1 (or the pseudogene TRBV3-2) and TRBJ2-7; maybe TRBD2 (5 bases). The CDR3 length is 14 residues. Trimming cost V 4 bases and J 5 bases, with 15 bases left between them. CDR1 is LGHDT, CDR2 YNNKEL, per germline (reference sequence). The CDR3 reads CASSPLLAIDEQYF. The CDR3 nucleotides read TGTGCCAGCAGCCCCCTTTTAGCGATCGACGAGCAGTACTTC.

The chain links TRBV5-5 to TRBJ1-6; 7 bases fit TRBD1. CDR3 size: 13 residues. V lost 4 bases and J lost 11; bases outside the gene matches: 6. Per germline, CDR1 SGHKS and CDR2 YYEKEE (reference sequence). For the CDR3, the DNA is TGTGCCAGCAGCCCAGGACAGGCCCCACCCCTCCACTTT. Protein: CASSPGQAPPLHF.